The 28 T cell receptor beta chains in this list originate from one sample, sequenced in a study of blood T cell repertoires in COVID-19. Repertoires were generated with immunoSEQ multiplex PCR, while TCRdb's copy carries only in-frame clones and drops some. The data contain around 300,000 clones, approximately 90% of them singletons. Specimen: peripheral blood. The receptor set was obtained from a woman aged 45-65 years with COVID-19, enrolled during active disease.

CDR3 sequence reads: CAWSTNLRRDYTF. The CDR3 DNA sequence: TGTGCCTGGAGTACCAACCTCCGTCGAGACTACACCTTC. V usage is TRBV30 and J usage is TRBJ1-2; D gene uncertain. The CDR3 length is 13 residues. The V and J ends lost 2 bases and 10 bases respectively, with 17 bases between them. Germline assignment: CDR1 GTSNPN and CDR2 SVGIG (reference sequence). The variable domain in full, with the rest retrieved from reference TRBV30 and TRBJ1-2, is SQTIHQWPATLVQPVGSPLSLECTVEGTSNPNLYWYRQAAGRGLQLLFYSVGIGQISSEVPQNLSASRPQDRQFILSSKKLLLSDSGFYLCAWSTNLRRDYTFGSGTRLTVV.

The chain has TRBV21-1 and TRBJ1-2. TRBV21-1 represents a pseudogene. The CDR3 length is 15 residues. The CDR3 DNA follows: TGTGCCAGCAGCAAAGGCGCGGGTGGTCCGCATGGCTACACCTTC. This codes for CASSKGAGGPHGYTF.

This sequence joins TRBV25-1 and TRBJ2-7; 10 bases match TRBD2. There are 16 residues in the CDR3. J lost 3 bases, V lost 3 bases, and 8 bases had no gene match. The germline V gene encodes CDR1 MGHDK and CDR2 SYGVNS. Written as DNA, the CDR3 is TGTGCCAGCAGTGATCAAATAGCGGGAGGCCTCTACGAGCAGTACTTC. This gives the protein CASSDQIAGGLYEQYF.

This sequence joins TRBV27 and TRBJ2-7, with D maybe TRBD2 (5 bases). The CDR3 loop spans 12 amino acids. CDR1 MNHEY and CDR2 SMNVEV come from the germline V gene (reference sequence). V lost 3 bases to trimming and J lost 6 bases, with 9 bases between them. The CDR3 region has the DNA TGTGCCAGCAGTTTGAGAGGGCTCGAGCAGTACTTC. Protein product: CASSLRGLEQYF.

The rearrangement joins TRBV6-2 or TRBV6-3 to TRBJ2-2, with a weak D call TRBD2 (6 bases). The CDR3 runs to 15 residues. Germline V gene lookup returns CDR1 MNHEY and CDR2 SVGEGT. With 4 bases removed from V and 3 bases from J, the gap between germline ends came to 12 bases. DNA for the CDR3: TGTGCCAGCAGTTTCCGGGACTGGTACACCGGGGAGCTGTTTTTT. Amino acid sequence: CASSFRDWYTGELFF.

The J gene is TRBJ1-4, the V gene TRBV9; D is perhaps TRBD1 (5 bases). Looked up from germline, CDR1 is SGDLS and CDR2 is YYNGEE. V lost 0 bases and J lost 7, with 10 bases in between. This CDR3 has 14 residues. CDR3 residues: CASSVAGSVEKLFF. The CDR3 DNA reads TGTGCCAGCAGCGTAGCAGGGTCAGTTGAAAAACTGTTTTTT. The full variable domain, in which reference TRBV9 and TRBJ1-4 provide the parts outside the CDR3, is DSGVTQTPKHLITATGQRVTLRCSPRSGDLSVYWYQQSLDQGLQFLIQYYNGEERAKGNILERFSAQQFPDLHSELNLSSLELGDSALYFCASSVAGSVEKLFFGSGTQLSVL.

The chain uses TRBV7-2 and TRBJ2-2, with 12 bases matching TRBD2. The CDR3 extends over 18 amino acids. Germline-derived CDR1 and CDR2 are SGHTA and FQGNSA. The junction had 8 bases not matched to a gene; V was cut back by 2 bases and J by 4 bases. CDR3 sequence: CASSLWPSGRAGTGELFF. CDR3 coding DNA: TGTGCCAGCAGCTTATGGCCTAGCGGGAGGGCCGGCACCGGGGAGCTGTTTTTT.

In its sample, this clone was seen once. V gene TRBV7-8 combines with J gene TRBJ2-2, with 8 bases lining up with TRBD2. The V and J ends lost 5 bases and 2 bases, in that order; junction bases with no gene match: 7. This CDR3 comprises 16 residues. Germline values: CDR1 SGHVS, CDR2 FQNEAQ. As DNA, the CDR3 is TGTGCCAGCAGCCGGGGGGGGCGGGACAACACCGGGGAGCTGTTTTTT. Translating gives CASSRGGRDNTGELFF.

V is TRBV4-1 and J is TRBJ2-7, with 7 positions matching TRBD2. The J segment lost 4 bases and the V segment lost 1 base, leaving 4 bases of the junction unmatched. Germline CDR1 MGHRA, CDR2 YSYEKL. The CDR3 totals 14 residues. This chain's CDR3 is CASSQVQRDYEQYF. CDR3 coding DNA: TGCGCCAGCAGCCAAGTTCAGCGGGATTACGAGCAGTACTTC.

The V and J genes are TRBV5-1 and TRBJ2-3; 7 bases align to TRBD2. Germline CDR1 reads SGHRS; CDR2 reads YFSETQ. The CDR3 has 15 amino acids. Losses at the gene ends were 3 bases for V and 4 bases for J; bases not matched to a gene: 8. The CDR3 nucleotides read TGCGCCAGCAGCTACGGACTAGATTCTGCAGATACGCAGTATTTT. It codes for CASSYGLDSADTQYF.

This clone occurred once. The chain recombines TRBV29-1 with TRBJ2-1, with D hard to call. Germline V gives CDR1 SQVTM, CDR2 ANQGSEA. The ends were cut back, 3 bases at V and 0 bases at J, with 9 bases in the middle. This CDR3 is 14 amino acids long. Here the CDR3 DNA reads TGCAGCGTTGATAGTCGGAGCTCCTACAATGAGCAGTTCTTC. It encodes CSVDSRSSYNEQFF.

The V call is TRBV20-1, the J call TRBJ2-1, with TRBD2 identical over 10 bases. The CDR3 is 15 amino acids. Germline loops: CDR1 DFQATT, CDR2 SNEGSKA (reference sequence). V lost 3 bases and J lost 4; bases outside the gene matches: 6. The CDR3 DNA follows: TGCAGTGCTAGTCCTCGGACTAGCGGTTACAATGAGCAGTTCTTC. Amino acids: CSASPRTSGYNEQFF.

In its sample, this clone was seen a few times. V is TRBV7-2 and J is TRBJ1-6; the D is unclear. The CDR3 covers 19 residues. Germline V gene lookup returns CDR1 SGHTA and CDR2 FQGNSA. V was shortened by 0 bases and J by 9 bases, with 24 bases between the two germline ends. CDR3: CASSLAVRGRSGARSPLHF. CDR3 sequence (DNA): TGTGCCAGCAGCTTAGCGGTCCGAGGCAGGTCGGGAGCGCGTTCACCCCTCCACTTT.

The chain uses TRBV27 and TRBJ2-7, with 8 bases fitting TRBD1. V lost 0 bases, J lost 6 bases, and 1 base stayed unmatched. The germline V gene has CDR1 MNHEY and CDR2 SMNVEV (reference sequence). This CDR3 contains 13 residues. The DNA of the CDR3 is TGTGCCAGCAGTTTATCGACAGGGGCCGAGCAGTACTTC. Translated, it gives CASSLSTGAEQYF.

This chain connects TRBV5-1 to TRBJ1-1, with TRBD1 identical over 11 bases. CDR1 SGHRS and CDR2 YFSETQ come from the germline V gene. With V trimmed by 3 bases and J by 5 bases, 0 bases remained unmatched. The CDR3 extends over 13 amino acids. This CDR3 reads CASSWDRGTEAFF. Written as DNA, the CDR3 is TGCGCCAGCAGCTGGGACAGGGGGACTGAAGCTTTCTTT.

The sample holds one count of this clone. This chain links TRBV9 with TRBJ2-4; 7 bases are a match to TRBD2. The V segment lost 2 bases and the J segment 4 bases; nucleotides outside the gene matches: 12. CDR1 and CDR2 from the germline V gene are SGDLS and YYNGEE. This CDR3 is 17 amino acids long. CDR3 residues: CASSVRPRVSGKNIQYF. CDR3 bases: TGTGCCAGCAGCGTCCGCCCGAGGGTTAGCGGGAAAAACATTCAGTACTTC.

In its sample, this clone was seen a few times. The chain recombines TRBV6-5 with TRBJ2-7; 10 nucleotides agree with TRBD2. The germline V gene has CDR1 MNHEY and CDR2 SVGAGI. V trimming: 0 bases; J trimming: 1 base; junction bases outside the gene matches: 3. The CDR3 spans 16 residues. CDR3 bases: TGTGCCAGCAGTTACTCGGGACTAGCGCATTCCTACGAGCAGTACTTC. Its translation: CASSYSGLAHSYEQYF.

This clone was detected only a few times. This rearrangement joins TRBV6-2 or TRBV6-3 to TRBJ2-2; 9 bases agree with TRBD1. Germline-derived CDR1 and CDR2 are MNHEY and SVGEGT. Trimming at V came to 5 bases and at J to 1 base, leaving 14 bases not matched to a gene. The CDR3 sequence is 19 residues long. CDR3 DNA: TGTGCCAGCAGTGACCAACCGGGACAGGGATCGATGAACACCGGGGAGCTGTTTTTT. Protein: CASSDQPGQGSMNTGELFF.

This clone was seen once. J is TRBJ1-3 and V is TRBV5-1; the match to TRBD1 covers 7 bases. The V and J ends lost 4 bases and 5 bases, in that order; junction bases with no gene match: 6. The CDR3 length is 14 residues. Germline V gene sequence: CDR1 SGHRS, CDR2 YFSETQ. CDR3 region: CASSPGTARNTIYF. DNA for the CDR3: TGCGCCAGCAGCCCCGGGACAGCTAGAAACACCATATATTTT.

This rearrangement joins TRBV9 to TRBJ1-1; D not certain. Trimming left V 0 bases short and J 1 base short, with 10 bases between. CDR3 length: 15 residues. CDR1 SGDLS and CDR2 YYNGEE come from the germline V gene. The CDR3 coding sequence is TGTGCCAGCAGCGTAGAGGCGGCAGAGAACACTGAAGCTTTCTTT. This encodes CASSVEAAENTEAFF.

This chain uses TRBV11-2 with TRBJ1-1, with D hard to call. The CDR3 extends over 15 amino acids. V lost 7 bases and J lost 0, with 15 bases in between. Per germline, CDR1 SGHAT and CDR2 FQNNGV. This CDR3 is CASTELSGLNTEAFF. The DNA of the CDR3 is TGTGCCAGCACCGAACTTAGCGGCTTGAACACTGAAGCTTTCTTT.

The CDR3 here is CASSLAGPHNEQFF. DNA for the CDR3: TGTGCCAGCTCACTAGCGGGGCCACACAATGAGCAGTTCTTC. V and J are TRBV18 and TRBJ2-1; 8 bases line up with TRBD2. From germline, CDR1 is KGHSH and CDR2 LQKENI. V lost 4 bases and J lost 5; bases outside the gene matches: 4. The CDR3 is 14 residues long. The full variable domain, its missing parts supplied by reference TRBV18 and TRBJ2-1, is NAGVMQNPRHLVRRRGQEARLRCSPMKGHSHVYWYRQLPEEGLKFMVYLQKENIIDESGMPKERFSAEFPKEGPSILRIQQVVRGDSAAYFCASSLAGPHNEQFFGPGTRLTVL.

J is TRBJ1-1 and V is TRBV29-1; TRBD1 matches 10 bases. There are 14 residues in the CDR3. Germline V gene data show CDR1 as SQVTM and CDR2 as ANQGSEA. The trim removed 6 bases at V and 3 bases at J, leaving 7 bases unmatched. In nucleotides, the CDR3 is TGCAGCGTGGCAACCGGGACAGGGGACACTGAAGCTTTCTTT. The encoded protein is CSVATGTGDTEAFF.

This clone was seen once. The CDR3 coding sequence is TGTGCCAGGGAGAAGCTGGGGAGCTCCTATAATTCACCCCTCCACTTT. Its protein product is CAREKLGSSYNSPLHF. V and J are TRBV2 and TRBJ1-6; no definite D call. The CDR3 consists of 16 residues. Germline V gives CDR1 SNHLY, CDR2 FYNNEI. The V end was cut by 9 bases, the J end by 0 bases, with 15 bases between.

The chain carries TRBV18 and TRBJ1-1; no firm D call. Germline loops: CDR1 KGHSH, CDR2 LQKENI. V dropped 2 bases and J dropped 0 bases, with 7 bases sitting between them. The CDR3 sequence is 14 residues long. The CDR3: CASSPTPLNTEAFF. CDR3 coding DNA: TGTGCCAGCTCACCAACACCCTTGAACACTGAAGCTTTCTTT.

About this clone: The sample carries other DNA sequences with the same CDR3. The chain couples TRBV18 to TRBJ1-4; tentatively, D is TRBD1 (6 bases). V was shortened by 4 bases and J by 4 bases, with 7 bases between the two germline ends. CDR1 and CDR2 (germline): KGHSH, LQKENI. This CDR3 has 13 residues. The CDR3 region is CASSLDSNEKLFF. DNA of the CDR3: TGTGCCAGCTCACTGGACAGTAATGAAAAACTGTTTTTT.

CDR3 protein: CASSQDWLIGSPKPSEQFF. CDR3 in DNA: TGTGCCAGCAGCCAAGATTGGTTAATTGGGAGTCCGAAGCCCTCTGAGCAGTTCTTC. This sequence joins TRBV4-2 and TRBJ2-1, with a tentative D call TRBD2 (5 bases). Trimming cost V 0 bases and J 9 bases, with 27 bases left between them. The length of the CDR3 is 19 residues. The germline V gene encodes CDR1 LGHNA and CDR2 YNFKEQ.

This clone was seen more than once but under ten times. CDR3 loop: CASSYSGLEEFF. CDR3 bases: TGTGCCAGCAGTTACTCGGGACTAGAGGAGTTCTTC. This chain joins TRBV6-2 or TRBV6-3 and TRBJ2-1; 8 bases agree with TRBD2. CDR3 length equals 12 residues. With 0 bases clipped from V and 14 bases from J, the junction kept 3 bases outside the gene matches. Germline CDR1 reads MNHEY; CDR2 reads SVGEGT.